This T cell receptor beta chain was captured in a study of OX40 agonist ivuxolimab in advanced cancers. Across the whole study: Patients' therapy was ivuxolimab, an antibody that acts as an agonist of OX40 (CD134). Study results and limitations: Among some nonresponders, normalized T-cell clonal expansion was also low. CD4+ and CD8+ blood T cells expanded clonally by week 6 at 0.1 to 3.0 mg/kg.

The table came from immunoSEQ multiplex PCR; TCRdb's copy has only in-frame clones and leaves some out. The sample yields roughly 93,000 clones, about 90% seen once. The CDR3 contains 15 residues. CDR1 and CDR2 from the germline V gene are SGHTS and YDEGEE. V lost 4 bases and J 5 bases, leaving 18 bases between the germline ends. Note on this clone: Its antigen is not known.

The chain has TRBV5-8 and TRBJ1-2; a weak D match, TRBD1 (5 bases). The sequence was obtained from an adult with an advanced solid tumor such as melanoma, head and neck, liver or kidney cancer. The source material was CD4+ or CD8+ T cells sorted from blood, sampled in a trial of the OX40 agonist ivuxolimab. The CDR3, as DNA: TGTGCCAGCAGCCGCCCGCGGGGGATGGGATATGGCTACACCTTC. It yields the protein CASSRPRGMGYGYTF.